A single sample gave rise to the 15 T cell receptor beta chains below, sequenced in a study of graft-versus-host responses after intestinal transplantation. These receptors' antigens are unknown. TCRdb's table, derived via immunoSEQ multiplex PCR, lists solely in-frame clones and lacks some. The repertoire consists of 80,000 to 95,000 clones, with about 92% occurring once and the leading ten covering 2% to 2.5%. Sequencing used unstimulated CD8+ T cells sorted from spleen or lymph node cells, obtained before intestinal transplant. The receptor set was obtained from a human donor who received an intestinal transplant.

This chain uses TRBV4-3 with TRBJ1-2; D remains unclear. This CDR3 region has 15 residues. V lost 0 bases and J lost 4, with 12 bases in between. Germline lookup yields CDR1 LGHNA and CDR2 YSLEER. CDR3 nucleotide sequence: TGCGCCAGCAGCCAAGAAGGAAGCGGCTCCTATGGCTACACCTTC. Encoded protein: CASSQEGSGSYGYTF.

This clone was recorded once. As DNA, the CDR3 is TGTGCCAGCAGTTACTCGACGGGGGCCTACGAGCAGTACTTC. It encodes CASSYSTGAYEQYF. The chain is built from TRBV6-5 and TRBJ2-7; D may be TRBD2 (6 bases). The CDR3 has 14 residues. Germline assignment: CDR1 MNHEY and CDR2 SVGAGI. Trimming left V 0 bases short and J 2 bases short, with 8 bases between.

The V gene is TRBV6-5, the J gene TRBJ2-7; 8 positions match TRBD1. The CDR3 is 14 amino acids. Germline assignment: CDR1 MNHEY and CDR2 SVGAGI. Losses at the gene ends were 7 bases for V and 1 base for J; bases not matched to a gene: 6. CDR3 DNA sequence: TGTGCCAGCAAACAGGGGGTCTCGTCCTACGAGCAGTACTTC. It codes for CASKQGVSSYEQYF.

The chain combines TRBV7-8 with TRBJ1-1; possibly TRBD1 for D (6 bases). The CDR3 spans 20 residues. Looked up from germline, CDR1 is SGHVS and CDR2 is FQNEAQ. With 1 base removed from V and 0 bases from J, the gap between germline ends came to 24 bases. CDR3 residues: CASSLGDPRTALVVNTEAFF. DNA of the CDR3: TGTGCCAGCAGCTTAGGAGACCCGCGGACAGCCCTAGTGGTGAACACTGAAGCTTTCTTT. Combining the CDR3 with reference TRBV7-8 and TRBJ1-1 gives the whole variable domain GAGVSQSPRYKVAKRGQDVALRCDPISGHVSLFWYQQALGQGPEFLTYFQNEAQLDKSGLPSDRFFAERPEGSVSTLKIQRTQQEDSAVYLCASSLGDPRTALVVNTEAFFGQGTRLTVV.

CDR3 sequence: CASSLFPASGNSNQPQHF. The DNA of the CDR3 is TGTGCCAGCAGCTTATTTCCCGCAAGCGGGAATAGCAATCAGCCCCAGCATTTT. V is TRBV7-8 and J is TRBJ1-5; the D is unclear. Trimming stripped 2 bases from V and 0 bases from J, with 17 bases between. The CDR3 is 18 amino acids. Germline V gives CDR1 SGHVS, CDR2 FQNEAQ.

The chain employs TRBV9 and TRBJ2-3, with a weak D call TRBD1 (6 bases). There are 14 residues in the CDR3. V was trimmed by 1 base and J by 3 bases, leaving 9 bases between them. Germline CDR1 is SGDLS and CDR2 is YYNGEE. CDR3: CASSVTGSTDTQYF. CDR3 coding DNA: TGTGCCAGCAGCGTAACAGGGTCAACAGATACGCAGTATTTT.

The rearrangement uses TRBV19 and TRBJ1-1, with D unresolved. Trimming cost V 10 bases and J 7 bases, with 13 bases left between them. Germline assignment: CDR1 LNHDA and CDR2 SQIVND (reference sequence). The CDR3 covers 11 residues. CDR3 sequence (DNA): TGTGCCACACGGGAGGGCGATGAAGCTTTCTTT. It translates to CATREGDEAFF.

The rearrangement links TRBV9 to TRBJ2-6; 11 bases are a match to TRBD1. Germline lookup yields CDR1 SGDLS and CDR2 YYNGEE. J lost 4 bases, V lost 6 bases, and 6 bases had no gene match. This CDR3 has 16 residues. The CDR3 nucleotides are TGTGCCAGCACCAGGACAGGGGGCGCCGGGGCCAACGTCCTGACTTTC. This sequence encodes CASTRTGGAGANVLTF.

In its sample, this clone was seen once. The rearrangement uses TRBV23-1 and TRBJ1-5; unclear D gene. TRBV23-1 is placed among ORFs of uncertain function. The length of the CDR3 is 15 residues. V lost 1 base to trimming and J lost 7 bases, with 14 bases between them. In nucleotides, the CDR3 is TGCGCCAGCAGTCAATTTCGGGGTTTATGGCAGCCCCAGCATTTT. As protein: CASSQFRGLWQPQHF.

V is TRBV6-1 and J is TRBJ2-3; 7 bases are shared with TRBD2. In germline, CDR1 is MNHNS, CDR2 SASEGT. V shed 6 bases, J shed 5 bases, and the junction held 5 bases outside the gene matches. CDR3 length: 13 amino acids. The CDR3 region is CASRTSRIDTQYF. CDR3 in DNA: TGTGCCAGCAGGACTAGCCGGATAGATACGCAGTATTTT.

The chain carries TRBV7-9 and TRBJ2-5; the D is unclear. CDR1 is SEHNR and CDR2 is FQNEAQ in the germline V gene (reference sequence). V was shortened by 8 bases and J by 5 bases, with 15 bases between the two germline ends. The CDR3 consists of 13 residues. CDR3 bases: TGTGCCAGCGGGCACGGCCCTGGGGAGACCCAGTACTTC. It yields the protein CASGHGPGETQYF.

This clone has a handful of counts. The chain couples TRBV2 to TRBJ1-4; TRBD1 matches at 7 bases. CDR3 length: 15 residues. CDR1 and CDR2 from the germline V gene are SNHLY and FYNNEI. The V and J ends lost 8 bases and 4 bases, in that order; junction bases with no gene match: 10. CDR3 loop: CASSGQELINEKLFF. CDR3 nucleotides: TGTGCCAGCTCAGGACAGGAACTAATTAATGAAAAACTGTTTTTT.

As DNA, the CDR3 is TGCGCCAGCAGCCTGTACAGGGACACTGAAGCTTTCTTT. Translating gives CASSLYRDTEAFF. The chain recombines TRBV4-3 with TRBJ1-1, with D perhaps TRBD1 (6 bases). CDR3 length: 13 residues. V was clipped by 4 bases and J by 3 bases, with 9 bases between them. Germline-derived CDR1 and CDR2 are LGHNA and YSLEER.

This clone was detected once. This sequence joins TRBV27 and TRBJ1-4; D gene uncertain. V was trimmed by 3 bases and J by 0 bases, leaving 5 bases between them. CDR3 length equals 14 residues. Germline V gives CDR1 MNHEY, CDR2 SMNVEV (reference sequence). The CDR3 spells CASSFKTTNEKLFF. CDR3 DNA sequence: TGTGCCAGCAGTTTTAAAACAACTAATGAAAAACTGTTTTTT.

The chain joins TRBV5-4 to TRBJ2-1; 11 bases line up with TRBD2. Germline CDR1 and CDR2: SGHNT and YYREEE (reference sequence). The CDR3 loop spans 16 amino acids. Trimming took 4 bases from V and 7 from J; bases not matched to a gene: 10. CDR3 nucleotide sequence: TGTGCCAGCAGCCCAAATAGCGGGGGGGCCGGAAATGAGCAGTTCTTC. Its protein is CASSPNSGGAGNEQFF.